The T cell receptor beta chain under discussion was sequenced for a study of blood T cells in healthy people across ages. For the second PCR, which ran for about 7 to 11 cycles, a sample-barcoded 5' primer and a J-beta primer mix were used. One entry per CDR3 protein, called by TCRdb with MiXCR from the 5' RACE reads. The data show hundreds of thousands of distinct CDR3 sequences, approximately 31% seen once. This CDR3 is built from 13 residues. Germline V gives CDR1 LNHDA, CDR2 SQIVND (reference sequence). The V end was cut by 2 bases, the J end by 12 bases, with 14 bases between. The clonotype was recovered from a woman of 80 years or more in good health. The chain carries TRBV19 and TRBJ1-5; D is undetermined. The sequenced sample was blood. CDR3 sequence (DNA): TGTGCCAGTAGTATAAGGAATTCACCCAGCCAGCATTTT. Translated: CASSIRNSPSQHF.